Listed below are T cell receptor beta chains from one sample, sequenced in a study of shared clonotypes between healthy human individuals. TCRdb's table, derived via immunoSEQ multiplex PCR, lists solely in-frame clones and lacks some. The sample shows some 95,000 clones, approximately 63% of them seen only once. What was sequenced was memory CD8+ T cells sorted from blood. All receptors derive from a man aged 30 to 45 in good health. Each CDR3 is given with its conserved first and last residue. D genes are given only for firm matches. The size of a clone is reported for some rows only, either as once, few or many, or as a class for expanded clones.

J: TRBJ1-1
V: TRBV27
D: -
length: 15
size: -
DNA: TGTGCCAGCAGTTTTCGGGGGACGGGGAACACTGAAGCTTTCTTT
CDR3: CASSFRGTGNTEAFF

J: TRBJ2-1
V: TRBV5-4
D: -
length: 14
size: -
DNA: TGTGCCAGCAGCTTAAGGGGATCCTACAATGAGCAGTTCTTC
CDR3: CASSLRGSYNEQFF

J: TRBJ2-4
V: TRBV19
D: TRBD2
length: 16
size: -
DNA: TGTGCCAGTAGTATGACTAGCGGGAGGGTTGAAAACATTCAGTACTTC
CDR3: CASSMTSGRVENIQYF

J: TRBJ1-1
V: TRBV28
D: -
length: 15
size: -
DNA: TGTGCCAGCAGTTTTGTCGGCAACTTAGTTACTGAAGCTTTCTTT
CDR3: CASSFVGNLVTEAFF

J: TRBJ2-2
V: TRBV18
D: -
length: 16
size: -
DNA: TGTGCCAGCTCACCACCGACCTTGAGTCGAGGCCGGGAGCTGTTTTTT
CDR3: CASSPPTLSRGRELFF

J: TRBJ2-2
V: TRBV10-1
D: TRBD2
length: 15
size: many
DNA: TGCGCCAGCAGCGCGCTAGCGGGCGGGACCGGGGAGCTGTTTTTT
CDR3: CASSALAGGTGELFF

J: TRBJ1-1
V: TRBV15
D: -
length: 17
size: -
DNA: TGTGCCACCAGCAGAGATCCCGGTGCAGGTTACAACACTGAAGCTTTCTTT
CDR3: CATSRDPGAGYNTEAFF

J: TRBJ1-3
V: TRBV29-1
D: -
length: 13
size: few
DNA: TGCAGCGCCAAGACCCCGGCTGGAAACACCATATATTTT
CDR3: CSAKTPAGNTIYF

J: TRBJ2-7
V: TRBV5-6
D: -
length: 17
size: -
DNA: TGTGCCAGCAGCTTGGCCCTAAACTTACAGGGTACCTACGAGCAGTACTTC
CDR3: CASSLALNLQGTYEQYF

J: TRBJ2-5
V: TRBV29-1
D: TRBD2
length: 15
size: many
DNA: TGCAGCGTTGAATTGTCTAGCGGGCGGCAAGAGACCCAGTACTTC
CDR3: CSVELSSGRQETQYF

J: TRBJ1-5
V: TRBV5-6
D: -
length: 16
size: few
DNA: TGTGCCAGCAGCTTGTCCGGGACATGGTTTGATCAGCCCCAGCATTTT
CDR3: CASSLSGTWFDQPQHF

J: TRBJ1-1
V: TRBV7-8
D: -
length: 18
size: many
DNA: TGTGCCAGCAGCTTAGGTAGCAGTGGGTACCAGATGAACACTGAAGCTTTCTTT
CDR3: CASSLGSSGYQMNTEAFF

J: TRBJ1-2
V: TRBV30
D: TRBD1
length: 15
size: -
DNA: TGTGCCTGGAGTGCCGGGACAGGGGGTTCGGATGGCTACACCTTC
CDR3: CAWSAGTGGSDGYTF

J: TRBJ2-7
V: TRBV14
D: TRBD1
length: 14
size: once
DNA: TGTGCCAGCAGCCAAGGGGACAGACTCTACGAGCAGTACTTC
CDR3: CASSQGDRLYEQYF

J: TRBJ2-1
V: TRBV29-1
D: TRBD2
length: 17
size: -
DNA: TGCAGCGCCTCCTCGGGACTAGCGTCTATCGGGGGGGATGAGCAGTTCTTC
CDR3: CSASSGLASIGGDEQFF

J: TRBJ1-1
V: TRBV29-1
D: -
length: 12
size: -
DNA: TGCAGCGTTGAGAGGGCTGGCACCGAAGCTTTCTTT
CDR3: CSVERAGTEAFF

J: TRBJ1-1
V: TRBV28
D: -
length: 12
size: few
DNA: TGTGCCAGCAGTTTGAAGCCCACTGAAGCTTTCTTT
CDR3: CASSLKPTEAFF

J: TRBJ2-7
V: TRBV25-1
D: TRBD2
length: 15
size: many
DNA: TGTGCCAGCAGTGACAGTCTAGCGGCTCGGGGCGAGCAGTACTTC
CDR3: CASSDSLAARGEQYF

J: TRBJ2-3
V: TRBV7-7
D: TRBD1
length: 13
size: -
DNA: TGTGCCAGCAGTTTGGGACAGGCAGATACGCAGTATTTT
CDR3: CASSLGQADTQYF

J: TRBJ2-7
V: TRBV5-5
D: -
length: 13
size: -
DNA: TGTGCCAGCAGCTCCGACACATCCTACGAGCAGTACTTC
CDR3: CASSSDTSYEQYF

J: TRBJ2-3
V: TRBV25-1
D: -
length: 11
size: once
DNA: TGTGCCAGCAGGGATGTAGATACGCAGTATTTT
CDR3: CASRDVDTQYF

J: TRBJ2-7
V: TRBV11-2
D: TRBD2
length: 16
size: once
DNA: TGTGCCAGCAGCTTAGATTGGGTAGCGGGAACCTACGAGCAGTACTTC
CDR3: CASSLDWVAGTYEQYF

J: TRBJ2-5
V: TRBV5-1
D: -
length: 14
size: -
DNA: TGCGCCAGCAGCTTGGATTGGCAGTCGGAGACCCAGTACTTC
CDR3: CASSLDWQSETQYF

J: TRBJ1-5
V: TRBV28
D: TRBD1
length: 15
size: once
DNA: TGTGCCAGCGGAATAGCCGGGACAGGGCATCAGCCCCAGCATTTT
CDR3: CASGIAGTGHQPQHF

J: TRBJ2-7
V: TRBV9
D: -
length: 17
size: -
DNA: TGTGCCAGCAGCCCGGGAGGCGGGGACATTCAATTCTACGAGCAGTACTTC
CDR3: CASSPGGGDIQFYEQYF

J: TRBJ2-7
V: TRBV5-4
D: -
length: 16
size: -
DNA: TGTGCCAGCAGCTTGGGTTCAGGGGTACAGGCCTACGAGCAGTACTTC
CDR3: CASSLGSGVQAYEQYF

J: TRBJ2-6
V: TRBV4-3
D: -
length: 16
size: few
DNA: TGCGCCAGCAGCCCGACGGGGGTTACTGGGGCCAACGTCCTGACTTTC
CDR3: CASSPTGVTGANVLTF

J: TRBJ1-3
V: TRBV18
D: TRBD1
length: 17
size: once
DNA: TGTGCCAGCTCACCAAGGTCGTCGACAGGGGCTGGAAACACCATATATTTT
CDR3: CASSPRSSTGAGNTIYF

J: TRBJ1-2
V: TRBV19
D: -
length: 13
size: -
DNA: TGTGCCAGTAGTATAAGAAGGGAGCGTGGCTACACCTTC
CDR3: CASSIRRERGYTF

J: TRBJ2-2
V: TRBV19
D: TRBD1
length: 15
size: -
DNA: TGTGCCATCCAGATGGGACAGGGGAACACCGGGGAGCTGTTTTTT
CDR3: CAIQMGQGNTGELFF

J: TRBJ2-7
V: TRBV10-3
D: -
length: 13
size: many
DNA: TGTGCCATCACCGACTCCTGGGCGTACGAGCAGTACTTC
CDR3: CAITDSWAYEQYF

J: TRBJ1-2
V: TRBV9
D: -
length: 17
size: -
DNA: TGTGCCAGCAGCGTAACCGCCGGGGCAGGGCTGATAAGCGGCTACACCTTC
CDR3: CASSVTAGAGLISGYTF

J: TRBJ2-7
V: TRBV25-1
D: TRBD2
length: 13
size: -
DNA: TGTGCCAGCAGTGAGCTAGCGGGAGGCGAGCAGTACTTC
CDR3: CASSELAGGEQYF

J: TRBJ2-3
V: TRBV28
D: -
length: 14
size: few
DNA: TGTGCCAGCAGTCCCATGGACAGCACAGATACGCAGTATTTT
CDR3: CASSPMDSTDTQYF

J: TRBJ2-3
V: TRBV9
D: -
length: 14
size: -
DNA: TGTGCCAGCAGCCCCCGGGGAGATGTGGATACGCAGTATTTT
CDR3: CASSPRGDVDTQYF

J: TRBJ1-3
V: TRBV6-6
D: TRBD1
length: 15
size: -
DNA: TGTGCCAGCAGGCCGGGACAGGTCTCTGGAAACACCATATATTTT
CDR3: CASRPGQVSGNTIYF

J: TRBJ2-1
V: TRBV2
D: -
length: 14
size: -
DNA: TGTGCCAGCAGTGAAGTAGCCTCCTACAATGAGCAGTTCTTC
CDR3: CASSEVASYNEQFF

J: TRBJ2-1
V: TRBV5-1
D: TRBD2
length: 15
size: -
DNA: TGCGCCAGCAGCGTGACTAGCGCTTTCTACAATGAGCAGTTCTTC
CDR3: CASSVTSAFYNEQFF

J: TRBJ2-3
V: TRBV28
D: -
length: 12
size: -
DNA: TGTGCCACATCTGCCCCATTGGATACGCAGTATTTT
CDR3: CATSAPLDTQYF

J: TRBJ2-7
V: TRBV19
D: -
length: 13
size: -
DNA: TGTGCCAGTAGCGCGCAGGCGAACTACGAGCAGTACTTC
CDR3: CASSAQANYEQYF

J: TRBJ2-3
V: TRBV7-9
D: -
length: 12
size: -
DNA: TGTGCCAGCAGCCCAAGCACAGATACGCAGTATTTT
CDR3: CASSPSTDTQYF

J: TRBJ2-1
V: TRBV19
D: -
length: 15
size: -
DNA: TGTGCCAGTAGTATCCAAGAAGTGGGATACAATGAGCAGTTCTTC
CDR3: CASSIQEVGYNEQFF

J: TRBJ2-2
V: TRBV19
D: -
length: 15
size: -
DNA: TGTGCCAGTAGTATCTGGGGGAGTAGGTCCGGGGAGCTGTTTTTT
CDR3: CASSIWGSRSGELFF

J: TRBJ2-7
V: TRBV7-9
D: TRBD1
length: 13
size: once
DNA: TGTGCCAGCAGCGGGACAGGGGGCTACGAGCAGTACTTC
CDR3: CASSGTGGYEQYF

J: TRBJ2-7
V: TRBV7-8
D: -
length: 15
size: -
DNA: TGTGCCAGCAGCCCACTCTCCGGCGGTTCCAAGAAGCAGTACTTC
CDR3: CASSPLSGGSKKQYF

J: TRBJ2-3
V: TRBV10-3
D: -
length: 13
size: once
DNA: TGTGCCATCAGTCCCGGAGATACAGATACGCAGTATTTT
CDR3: CAISPGDTDTQYF

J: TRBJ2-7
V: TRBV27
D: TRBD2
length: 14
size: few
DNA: TGTGCCAGCAGCGCGGGACTAGCGGTAGGGGAGCAGTACTTC
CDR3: CASSAGLAVGEQYF

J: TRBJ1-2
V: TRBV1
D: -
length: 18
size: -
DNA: TGCACCAGCAGCCAATTTAGGCCTGCAGGGGCAGCTAACTATGGCTACACCTTC
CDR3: CTSSQFRPAGAANYGYTF

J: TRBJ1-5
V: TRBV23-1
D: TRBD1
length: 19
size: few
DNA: TGCGCCAGCAGTCAAGGCGGAGACAGGGATGGGGTTTGGAGTCAGCCCCAGCATTTT
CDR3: CASSQGGDRDGVWSQPQHF

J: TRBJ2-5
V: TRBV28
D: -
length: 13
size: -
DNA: TGTGCCAGCAGTTTAACTAACTTCCAGACCCAGTACTTC
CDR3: CASSLTNFQTQYF

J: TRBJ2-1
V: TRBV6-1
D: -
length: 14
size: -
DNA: TGTGCCAGCAGTGTCGCGGGAATATACAATGAGCAGTTCTTC
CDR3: CASSVAGIYNEQFF

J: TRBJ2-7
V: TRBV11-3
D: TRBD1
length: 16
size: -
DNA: TGTGCCAGCAGCCGTTACTCCGGGACAGGGATCCACGAGCAGTACTTC
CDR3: CASSRYSGTGIHEQYF

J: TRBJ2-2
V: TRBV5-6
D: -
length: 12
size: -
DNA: TGTGCCAGCAGCTGGGCGAGCGGGGAGCTGTTTTTT
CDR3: CASSWASGELFF

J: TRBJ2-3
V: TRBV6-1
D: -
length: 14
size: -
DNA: TGTGCCAGCATAGATAAGCGGGCCACAGATACGCAGTATTTT
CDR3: CASIDKRATDTQYF

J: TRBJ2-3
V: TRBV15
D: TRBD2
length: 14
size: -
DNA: TGTGCCACCAGCAACGGACTAGCGGGCGGTACGCAGTATTTT
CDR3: CATSNGLAGGTQYF

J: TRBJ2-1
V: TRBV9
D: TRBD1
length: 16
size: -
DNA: TGTGCCAGCAGCGTAGGGACAGGGAGCTCCTACAATGAGCAGTTCTTC
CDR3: CASSVGTGSSYNEQFF

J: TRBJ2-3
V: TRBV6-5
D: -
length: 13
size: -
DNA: TGTGCCAGCAGTTGGCTTGGCACAGATACGCAGTATTTT
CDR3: CASSWLGTDTQYF

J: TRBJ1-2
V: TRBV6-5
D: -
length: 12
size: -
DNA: TGTGCCAGCCGACAGACTAACTATGGCTACACCTTC
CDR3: CASRQTNYGYTF

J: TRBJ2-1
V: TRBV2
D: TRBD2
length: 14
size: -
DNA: TGTGCCAGCGGAGCGGGAGAGGTTTACAATGAGCAGTTCTTC
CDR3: CASGAGEVYNEQFF